Reported below is one T cell receptor beta chain. Its cognate antigen is unknown. The PCR used 60 Vbeta and 13 Jbeta primers. Profiling relied on immunoSEQ multiplex PCR, and the TCRdb table lists in-frame clones only, not all of them. This repertoire shows some 190,000 clones, approximately 80% found once; its top ten account for around 14%. The source of the sample is a study of cytomegalovirus exposure and HLA in healthy donors. Study background: Findings of an earlier analysis included some 120 million unique TCR beta sequences from roughly 200 million T cells. Study-level findings and limits: Using a false discovery rate of 0.05, a later analysis showed that some 16,000 TCR beta sequences were associated with HLA alleles.

The CDR3 sequence is 15 residues long. J lost 2 bases, V lost 2 bases, and 2 bases had no gene match. In germline, CDR1 is LGHNA, CDR2 YNFKEQ. The sample was PBMCs. The sequence was collected from a woman aged 25 to 45 in good health and CMV-seropositive. The J gene is TRBJ1-5, the V gene TRBV4-2; 8 bases are a match to TRBD1. The CDR3 is CASSQTGGGNQPQHF. Here the CDR3 DNA reads TGTGCCAGCAGCCAAACAGGGGGTGGCAATCAGCCCCAGCATTTT.